These 32 T cell receptor beta chains were sequenced from one sample in a study of CD8+CD57+ T cells in acquired aplastic anemia. Profiles of TCR beta VDJ and CDR3 were generated from a genomic DNA template. Via MiXCR, TCRdb re-called the reads, giving one row per CDR3 protein. The sample yields around 180,000 distinct CDR3 sequences, 55% to 75% seen once. What was sequenced was sorted CD4+, CD8+, or CD8+CD57+ T cells (not recorded which) from PBMCs. These receptors originate from a human donor in good health.

J is TRBJ2-1 and V is TRBV27; 7 bases align to TRBD2. The germline V gene has CDR1 MNHEY and CDR2 SMNVEV (reference sequence). Germline trimming cut 4 bases from V and 2 bases from J; bases unmatched to any gene: 11. The CDR3 has 17 amino acids. CDR3 sequence: CASSSRLAVLPYNEQFF. CDR3 bases: TGTGCCAGCAGTTCAAGACTAGCTGTCCTCCCCTACAATGAGCAGTTCTTC.

This clonotype has a count of ten or more. The V and J genes are TRBV19 and TRBJ2-1; 7 positions match TRBD1. V shed 4 bases and J 0 bases; nucleotides not matched to a gene: 9. Per the germline V gene, CDR1 is LNHDA and CDR2 is SQIVND (reference sequence). There are 17 residues in the CDR3. CDR3 region: CASSKYRQGRSYNEQFF. CDR3 nucleotides: TGTGCCAGTAGTAAATACCGACAGGGACGCTCCTACAATGAGCAGTTCTTC.

The chain has TRBV15 and TRBJ1-1; 10 bases line up with TRBD1. J was trimmed by 5 bases and V by 2 bases; bases with no gene match: 5. Germline-derived CDR1 and CDR2 are LNHNV and YYDKDF (reference sequence). The CDR3 runs 15 residues. Written as DNA, the CDR3 is TGTGCCACCAGCAGACGACAGGGGGCAGATACTGAAGCTTTCTTT. The encoded protein is CATSRRQGADTEAFF.

In its sample, this clonotype was seen many times. V is TRBV25-1 and J is TRBJ2-5; TRBD1 matches at 7 bases. V was pared by 7 bases and J by 5 bases, with 7 bases of the junction left unmatched. From germline, CDR1 is MGHDK and CDR2 SYGVNS. The CDR3 is 13 residues long. CDR3 nucleotide sequence: TGTGCCAGCACCTCAGGGGGTAGTGAGACCCAGTACTTC. This sequence encodes CASTSGGSETQYF.

CDR3 in DNA: TGTGCCAGCAGTTTCGGGCCGGGGGGTGATCAGCCCCAGCATTTT. It yields the protein CASSFGPGGDQPQHF. The chain has TRBV12-3 or TRBV12-4 and TRBJ1-5; TRBD1 might be the D (5 bases). The length of the CDR3 is 15 residues. Trimming pared 3 bases from V and 5 bases from J, leaving 14 bases between.

This clonotype was detected a few times. The chain couples TRBV4-3 to TRBJ1-2, with 8 bases identical to TRBD1. The ends lost 3 bases at V and 6 bases at J; junction bases unmatched: 3. This CDR3 has 13 amino acids. Germline CDR1 LGHNA, CDR2 YSLEER. The CDR3, as DNA: TGCGCCAGCAGCCAGACAGGGGTCAATGGCTACACCTTC. Amino acids: CASSQTGVNGYTF.

V and J are TRBV7-8 and TRBJ2-2; tentatively, D is TRBD2 (5 bases). CDR3 size: 16 residues. Germline V gene data show CDR1 as SGHVS and CDR2 as FQNEAQ. With 7 bases removed from V and 4 bases from J, the gap between germline ends came to 19 bases. The CDR3 sequence: CASNPVGGPGTGELFF. As DNA, the CDR3 is TGTGCCAGCAACCCCGTGGGCGGGCCTGGCACCGGGGAGCTGTTTTTT.

V and J are TRBV27 and TRBJ2-1; 10 nucleotides align to TRBD2. The CDR3 is made up of 16 amino acids. The V and J ends lost 6 bases and 8 bases, in that order; junction bases with no gene match: 13. Germline V lookup: CDR1 MNHEY, CDR2 SMNVEV (reference sequence). The DNA of the CDR3 is TGTGCCAGCAGCGCCACGTCGGGACTAGCGCCGGATGAGCAGTTCTTC. Protein sequence: CASSATSGLAPDEQFF.

The J gene is TRBJ2-1, the V gene TRBV2, with 12 bases that match TRBD2. The CDR3 contains 17 residues. Trimming cost V 4 bases and J 5 bases; bases outside gene matches: 9. Per the germline V gene, CDR1 is SNHLY and CDR2 is FYNNEI. CDR3 coding DNA: TGTGCCAGCAGTGTAAGCACCCTAGCGGGAGGGAACAATGAGCAGTTCTTC. Encoded protein: CASSVSTLAGGNNEQFF.

This sequence joins TRBV5-1 and TRBJ1-6; a weak D match, TRBD1 (6 bases). CDR3 length: 16 amino acids. Trimming shortened V by 0 bases and J by 8 bases, and 15 bases separated the two germline ends. Germline CDR1 SGHRS, CDR2 YFSETQ. The chain's CDR3 is CASSLDLQGLDSPLHF. The CDR3 DNA reads TGCGCCAGCAGCTTGGATCTTCAGGGGTTGGATTCACCCCTCCACTTT.

The chain joins TRBV10-3 to TRBJ2-1, with TRBD1 matching over 12 bases. The germline CDR1 and CDR2 sequences are ENHRY and SYGVKD. The trim removed 3 bases at V and 13 bases at J, leaving 19 bases unmatched. CDR3 size: 18 residues. The CDR3 DNA reads TGTGCCATCAGTGAACTAGGGGACAGGGGGCGAGATAAATGGGTTCAGTTCTTC. Its translation is CAISELGDRGRDKWVQFF.

The J gene is TRBJ2-7, the V gene TRBV7-3; 7 bases are shared with TRBD1. V lost 5 bases to trimming and J lost 7 bases; unmatched junction nucleotides: 5. The CDR3 is 12 residues long. Germline CDR1 SGHTA, CDR2 FQGTGA. DNA of the CDR3: TGTGCCAGCAGCGGGGACAGAAATGAGCAGTACTTC. It yields the protein CASSGDRNEQYF. The full variable domain, rest sourced from reference TRBV7-3 and TRBJ2-7, is GAGVSQTPSNKVTEKGKYVELRCDPISGHTALYWYRQSLGQGPEFLIYFQGTGAADDSGLPNDRFFAVRPEGSVSTLKIQRTERGDSAVYLCASSGDRNEQYFGPGTRLTVT.

This clonotype was seen many times. The V and J genes are TRBV10-3 and TRBJ2-7; 8 nucleotides match TRBD2. The CDR3 extends over 13 amino acids. The V and J ends lost 3 bases and 6 bases, in that order; junction bases with no gene match: 4. Germline V gene data show CDR1 as ENHRY and CDR2 as SYGVKD. The DNA of the CDR3 is TGTGCCATCAGTGATAGGGCGGGAGGCGAGCAGTACTTC. Translating it yields CAISDRAGGEQYF.

This clonotype has only a few counts. V and J are TRBV4-1 and TRBJ1-4; D may be TRBD1 (6 bases). Looked up from germline, CDR1 is MGHRA and CDR2 is YSYEKL. Trimming left V 0 bases short and J 3 bases short, with 17 bases between. The CDR3 length is 18 residues. CDR3 DNA sequence: TGCGCCAGCAGCCAAGAGGGCCGGGGGGCGGCGGCTAATGAAAAACTGTTTTTT. It is translated as CASSQEGRGAAANEKLFF.

This clonotype has ten or more counts. The chain combines TRBV12-5 with TRBJ2-7; TRBD2 agrees at 10 bases. The CDR3 totals 15 residues. CDR1 and CDR2 (germline): LGHNT, FRNRAP. J was trimmed by 1 base and V by 3 bases; bases with no gene match: 3. CDR3 sequence (DNA): TGTGCTAGTGGTTTAGGACTAGCGGCTTCCTACGAGCAGTACTTC. Translation gives CASGLGLAASYEQYF. The full variable domain, with the rest looked up from reference TRBV12-5 and TRBJ2-7, is DARVTQTPRHKVTEMGQEVTMRCQPILGHNTVFWYRQTMMQGLELLAYFRNRAPLDDSGMPKDRFSAEMPDATLATLKIQPSEPRDSAVYFCASGLGLAASYEQYFGPGTRLTVT.

The chain is built from TRBV20-1 and TRBJ2-3; a possible D gene is TRBD2 (6 bases). Trimming pared 0 bases from V and 10 bases from J, leaving 11 bases between. The V gene's germline CDR1 is DFQATT and CDR2 SNEGSKA (reference sequence). The CDR3 is 12 residues long. As DNA, the CDR3 is TGCAGTGCTAGAGATTCTCAGCGGGCGCAGTATTTT. It translates to CSARDSQRAQYF.

The sample holds one count of this clonotype. The chain joins TRBV29-1 to TRBJ2-5; tentatively, D is TRBD1 (5 bases). V was cut by 3 bases and J by 4 bases, with 9 bases left in between. The length of the CDR3 is 12 residues. Germline V lookup: CDR1 SQVTM, CDR2 ANQGSEA. The CDR3 here is CSVDWTRETQYF. The CDR3 DNA reads as TGCAGCGTTGACTGGACACGAGAGACCCAGTACTTC. Combining the CDR3 with reference TRBV29-1 and TRBJ2-5 gives the whole variable domain SAVISQKPSRDICQRGTSLTIQCQVDSQVTMMFWYRQQPGQSLTLIATANQGSEATYESGFVIDKFPISRPNLTFSTLTVSNMSPEDSSIYLCSVDWTRETQYFGPGTRLLVL.

This clonotype was counted many times. For the CDR3, the DNA is TGTGCCAGTACCCATGGGACAGGCGGGAACACTGAAGCTTTCTTT. It specifies CASTHGTGGNTEAFF. The chain couples TRBV19 to TRBJ1-1; TRBD1 aligns across 8 bases. V lost 7 bases and J lost 1; bases outside the gene matches: 8. The CDR3 runs 15 residues. Germline loops: CDR1 LNHDA, CDR2 SQIVND (reference sequence).

The chain is built from TRBV7-6 and TRBJ2-3, with 11 nucleotides matching TRBD2. Looked up from germline, CDR1 is SGHVS and CDR2 is FNYEAQ. Trimming cost V 3 bases and J 2 bases; bases outside gene matches: 7. The CDR3 has 17 residues. The CDR3 nucleotides are TGTGCCAGCAGCTTGGGCCTAGCGGGGGGCCTCACAGATACGCAGTATTTT. This gives the protein CASSLGLAGGLTDTQYF. Complete variable domain (other parts from reference TRBV7-6 and TRBJ2-3): GAGVSQSPRYKVTKRGQDVALRCDPISGHVSLYWYRQALGQGPEFLTYFNYEAQQDKSGLPNDRFSAERPEGSISTLTIQRTEQRDSAMYRCASSLGLAGGLTDTQYFGPGTRLTVL.

J is TRBJ1-1 and V is TRBV13; D is uncertain. CDR1 is PRHDT and CDR2 is FYEKMQ in the germline V gene (reference sequence). V lost 5 bases, J lost 11 bases, and 15 bases lay in between. CDR3 length: 12 residues. As DNA, the CDR3 is TGTGCCAGCAGCATGTGGCAAATCGCGGCTTTCTTT. Its protein is CASSMWQIAAFF.

This clonotype appeared many times. The chain carries TRBV7-8 and TRBJ1-4; D remains unclear. This CDR3 region has 15 residues. The germline CDR1 and CDR2 sequences are SGHVS and FQNEAQ. The V gene lost 1 base and the J gene lost 8 bases, with 14 bases spanning the gap. This CDR3 is CASSLDPGNGEKLFF. The CDR3 DNA is TGTGCCAGCAGCTTAGACCCGGGGAACGGGGAAAAACTGTTTTTT.

Comments on this clonotype: A much larger clone differs from this one at a single base, so this may be a read error. The genes are TRBV20-1 and TRBJ1-3, with D possibly matching TRBD1 (5 bases). Germline assignment: CDR1 DFQATT and CDR2 SNEGSKA (reference sequence). The CDR3 is made up of 15 amino acids. The CDR3 coding sequence is TGCAGTGCTAGAGACAGGGATACCTCTGGAAGCACCATATATTTT. It translates to CSARDRDTSGSTIYF.

This clonotype was counted once. This chain links TRBV12-3 or TRBV12-4 with TRBJ1-4; the D gene is possibly TRBD1 (6 bases). This CDR3 spans 16 amino acids. Trimming removed 6 bases from V and 7 bases from J, with 21 bases in between. The CDR3 reads CASSQDRGARVEKLFF. CDR3 sequence (DNA): TGTGCCAGCAGCCAAGATCGGGGGGCGCGTGTTGAAAAACTGTTTTTT.

The chain uses TRBV7-6 and TRBJ2-2, with TRBD1 matching over 8 bases. The J segment lost 0 bases and the V segment lost 6 bases, leaving 3 bases of the junction unmatched. Germline CDR1 is SGHVS and CDR2 is FNYEAQ. The CDR3 loop spans 15 amino acids. The CDR3 DNA sequence: TGTGCCAGCAGAAGGACAGGGACGAACACCGGGGAGCTGTTTTTT. Its protein is CASRRTGTNTGELFF. Complete variable domain (other parts from reference TRBV7-6 and TRBJ2-2): GAGVSQSPRYKVTKRGQDVALRCDPISGHVSLYWYRQALGQGPEFLTYFNYEAQQDKSGLPNDRFSAERPEGSISTLTIQRTEQRDSAMYRCASRRTGTNTGELFFGEGSRLTVL.

The V and J genes are TRBV2 and TRBJ1-3; no clear D gene. With 8 bases removed from V and 0 bases from J, the gap between germline ends came to 11 bases. Germline V gives CDR1 SNHLY, CDR2 FYNNEI. The CDR3 totals 14 residues. DNA of the CDR3: TGTGCCAGCTGGCGACCATCCTCTGGAAACACCATATATTTT. Protein: CASWRPSSGNTIYF.

This chain joins TRBV28 and TRBJ1-2; tentative D call: TRBD1 (6 bases). The V end was cut by 3 bases, the J end by 5 bases, with 19 bases between. The CDR3 runs 16 residues. CDR1 and CDR2 from the germline V gene are MDHEN and SYDVKM. Written as DNA, the CDR3 is TGTGCCAGCAGTTTGGGGGGCCCGGGGGGCTTGTATGGCTACACCTTC. The encoded protein is CASSLGGPGGLYGYTF.

This clonotype appeared a few times. The V and J genes are TRBV27 and TRBJ2-7; 7 positions agree with TRBD1. Germline CDR1 is MNHEY and CDR2 is SMNVEV (reference sequence). Unmatched junction bases numbered 6, after V lost 6 bases and J lost 4 bases. CDR3 length: 13 amino acids. The CDR3 DNA reads as TGTGCCAGCAGAACCAGGGGGAGTTACGAGCAGTACTTC. Protein: CASRTRGSYEQYF.

This clonotype was counted only a few times. The rearrangement joins TRBV9 to TRBJ1-2, with D possibly TRBD1 on 6 matching bases. This CDR3 spans 14 amino acids. CDR1 and CDR2 (germline): SGDLS, YYNGEE. V lost 5 bases and J 6 bases, leaving 17 bases between the germline ends. CDR3 sequence (DNA): TGTGCCAGCAGACCGCCGGGGGGGGCGAATGGCTACACCTTC. It specifies CASRPPGGANGYTF.

This clonotype showed up many times. The chain recombines TRBV7-9 with TRBJ2-3; D call uncertain. The CDR3 runs 14 residues. Trimming stripped 5 bases from V and 0 bases from J, with 9 bases between. Germline V gene data show CDR1 as SEHNR and CDR2 as FQNEAQ (reference sequence). CDR3 coding DNA: TGTGCCAGCAGCCCAGGTTTTAGCACAGATACGCAGTATTTT. Protein: CASSPGFSTDTQYF.

This clonotype was picked up one time. Germline is not matched at one junction end, which may reflect a read error. The V and J genes are TRBV12-3 or TRBV12-4 and TRBJ2-7; D gene ambiguous. This CDR3 has 11 residues. CDR3 amino acids: CASSRGYEQCF. The CDR3 bases are TGTGCCAGCAGTCGAGGCTACGAGCAGTGCTTC.

This clonotype was found many times. The chain combines TRBV6-2 or TRBV6-3 with TRBJ2-2, with a tentative D call TRBD2 (7 bases). Trimming took off 6 bases at V and 6 bases at J, with 11 bases between the two ends. The CDR3 is 13 residues long. In germline, CDR1 is MNHEY, CDR2 SVGEGT. CDR3 region: CASRTGGPGELFF. The CDR3 nucleotides read TGTGCCAGCAGGACCGGGGGGCCCGGGGAGCTGTTTTTT.

The chain carries TRBV5-1 and TRBJ2-5, with 8 bases that match TRBD1. J was trimmed by 2 bases and V by 5 bases; bases with no gene match: 11. The CDR3 loop spans 16 amino acids. Germline V gene sequence: CDR1 SGHRS, CDR2 YFSETQ. The CDR3 DNA sequence: TGCGCCAGCAGGCTTCGGGCAGGGGGCTTACAAGAGACCCAGTACTTC. Translating gives CASRLRAGGLQETQYF.